This T cell receptor beta chain was sequenced in a study of cytomegalovirus exposure and HLA in healthy donors. PCR was performed using 60 Vbeta and 13 Jbeta primers. Generated by immunoSEQ multiplex PCR, the TCRdb table keeps only in-frame clones and is missing some. The table lists tens of thousands of clones, around 78% of them singletons. V lost 1 base to trimming and J lost 8 bases, with 9 bases between them. The CDR3 is 13 amino acids. Germline assignment: CDR1 MRHNA and CDR2 SNTAGT. The J gene is TRBJ2-1, the V gene TRBV6-4; the D is unclear. Sequencing was carried out using PBMCs. This sequence originates from a man between 35 and 55 years old in good health and CMV-seronegative. The CDR3 loop reads CASSDCELHEQFF. The DNA for the CDR3 is TGTGCCAGCAGTGACTGTGAGCTCCATGAGCAGTTCTTC.